The 13 T cell receptor beta chains listed next were all sequenced from one sample in a study of early T cells in non-severe SARS-CoV-2 infection. TCRdb reprocessed the 5' RACE reads with MiXCR, giving one entry per CDR3 protein. Of tens of thousands of distinct CDR3 sequences in the sample, 9.3% are singletons; the top ten hold around 20%. Sequencing input: whole blood. These receptors were taken from an adult who was a healthcare worker with PCR-confirmed SARS-CoV-2 infection or an uninfected control (not recorded which).

CDR3 protein: CASSQVSSVEAFF. The CDR3 DNA follows: TGCGCCAGCAGCCAAGTCTCGTCAGTTGAAGCTTTCTTT. The chain links TRBV4-1 to TRBJ1-1; D call uncertain. This CDR3 region has 13 residues. V was clipped by 1 base and J by 7 bases, with 10 bases between them. Germline values: CDR1 MGHRA, CDR2 YSYEKL.

The table lists this clonotype with many counts. This sequence joins TRBV10-3 and TRBJ2-1; 13 positions match TRBD2. The germline gives CDR1 ENHRY, CDR2 SYGVKD. Germline trimming cut 3 bases from V and 6 bases from J; bases unmatched to any gene: 11. The CDR3 is made up of 18 amino acids. For the CDR3, the DNA is TGTGCCATCAGTGAACTGTCCGGACTAGCGGGGGCACCCAATGAGCAGTTCTTC. As protein: CAISELSGLAGAPNEQFF.

The chain uses TRBV14 and TRBJ1-6; D is ambiguous. Looked up from germline, CDR1 is SGHDN and CDR2 is FVKESK. Between the trimmed V and J ends, which lost 3 bases and 7 bases, there was a span of 7 bases. The CDR3 totals 13 residues. CDR3 nucleotide sequence: TGTGCCAGCAGCCACCTGGGAAATTCACCCCTCCACTTT. Translation gives CASSHLGNSPLHF.

This clonotype was seen a few times. The genes are TRBV18 and TRBJ1-6; D unclear. The CDR3 totals 16 residues. CDR1 is KGHSH, CDR2 LQKENI, per germline. Between the trimmed V and J ends, which lost 2 bases and 0 bases, there was a span of 8 bases. CDR3 nucleotide sequence: TGTGCCAGCTCACCAGTTGGTGGCTCCTATAATTCACCCCTCCACTTT. This encodes CASSPVGGSYNSPLHF.

This clonotype has more than one count but fewer than ten. V is TRBV11-2 and J is TRBJ2-3, with TRBD1 identical over 7 bases. From germline, CDR1 is SGHAT and CDR2 FQNNGV. J lost 6 bases, V lost 3 bases, and 6 bases had no gene match. This CDR3 comprises 14 residues. The CDR3, as DNA: TGTGCCAGCAGCTTTGACAGGGCAGAGGATACGCAGTATTTT. This encodes CASSFDRAEDTQYF.

Only a few counts were recorded for this clonotype. The V and J genes are TRBV2 and TRBJ2-3, with D possibly TRBD2 on 5 matching bases. The V gene's germline CDR1 is SNHLY and CDR2 FYNNEI. The CDR3 loop spans 13 amino acids. With 6 bases removed from V and 4 bases from J, the gap between germline ends came to 11 bases. The CDR3 sequence is CASRELEPDTQYF. The CDR3 nucleotides are TGTGCCAGCAGGGAACTAGAGCCAGATACGCAGTATTTT. The entire variable domain, with the rest obtained from reference TRBV2 and TRBJ2-3, is as follows: EPEVTQTPSHQVTQMGQEVILRCVPISNHLYFYWYRQILGQKVEFLVSFYNNEISEKSEIFDDQFSVERPDGSNFTLKIRSTKLEDSAMYFCASRELEPDTQYFGPGTRLTVL.

This clonotype was seen only once. Germline is not matched at one junction end, which may reflect a read error. The V call is TRBV5-5, the J call TRBJ1-6; 8 positions agree with TRBD1. Germline-derived CDR1 and CDR2 are SGHKS and YYEKEE (reference sequence). The CDR3 has 16 amino acids. The CDR3 is CTSSPLGQGGNSPLHF. The CDR3 bases are TGTACCAGCAGCCCTTTAGGACAGGGTGGGAATTCACCCCTCCACTTT.

The CDR3 protein is CASSLPLQPEAFF. The CDR3 nucleotides read TGTGCCAGCAGCCTCCCCCTCCAACCTGAAGCTTTCTTT. The chain uses TRBV13 and TRBJ1-1, with no clear D. Germline-derived CDR1 and CDR2 are PRHDT and FYEKMQ (reference sequence). The V end was cut by 5 bases, the J end by 6 bases, with 13 bases between. This CDR3 has 13 residues.

Only a few counts were recorded for this clonotype. This chain links TRBV14 with TRBJ2-1; the D is unclear. Germline assignment: CDR1 SGHDN and CDR2 FVKESK. Between the trimmed V and J ends, which lost 1 base and 6 bases, there was a span of 16 bases. The CDR3 sequence is 16 residues long. The chain's CDR3 is CASSQALGFSINEQFF. Here the CDR3 DNA reads TGTGCCAGCAGCCAAGCTTTAGGCTTTTCTATCAATGAGCAGTTCTTC.

There are a few counts of this clonotype. A junction end diverges from the germline sequence, so it may reflect a read error. For the CDR3, the DNA is TGTGCCTGGAGTCCGGGCCCTGTTGGTGAAAAACTTTTTTTT. This encodes CAWSPGPVGEKLFF. This chain links TRBV30 with TRBJ1-4; D uncertain. This CDR3 has 14 residues. CDR1 GTSNPN and CDR2 SVGIG come from the germline V gene (reference sequence). The full variable domain, in which reference TRBV30 and TRBJ1-4 provide the parts outside the CDR3, is SQTIHQWPATLVQPVGSPLSLECTVEGTSNPNLYWYRQAAGRGLQLLFYSVGIGQISSEVPQNLSASRPQDRQFILSSKKLLLSDSGFYLCAWSPGPVGEKLFFGSGTQLSVL.

The chain links TRBV6-1 to TRBJ1-2; D is unresolved. The CDR3 covers 10 residues. The ends were cut back, 1 base at V and 8 bases at J, with 2 bases in the middle. CDR1 is MNHNS and CDR2 is SASEGT in the germline V gene. CDR3 sequence: CASSEVGYTF. CDR3 coding DNA: TGTGCCAGCAGTGAAGTCGGCTACACCTTC.

This clonotype was recorded at least ten times. The gene calls are TRBV29-1 and TRBJ1-2; D remains unclear. This CDR3 spans 9 amino acids. Germline V CDR1 and CDR2: SQVTM, ANQGSEA. V lost 5 bases to trimming and J lost 8 bases, with 6 bases between them. CDR3 DNA: TGCAGCGTTTCCCCGGGCTACACCTTC. Protein sequence: CSVSPGYTF.

A few counts support this clonotype. The rearrangement links TRBV11-2 to TRBJ2-3; D gene uncertain. Trimming took off 2 bases at V and 1 base at J, with 10 bases between the two ends. The CDR3 loop spans 15 amino acids. CDR1 is SGHAT and CDR2 is FQNNGV in the germline V gene. CDR3 nucleotide sequence: TGTGCCAGCAGCTTAAGTATCCTGCGCACAGATACGCAGTATTTT. Translated: CASSLSILRTDTQYF.